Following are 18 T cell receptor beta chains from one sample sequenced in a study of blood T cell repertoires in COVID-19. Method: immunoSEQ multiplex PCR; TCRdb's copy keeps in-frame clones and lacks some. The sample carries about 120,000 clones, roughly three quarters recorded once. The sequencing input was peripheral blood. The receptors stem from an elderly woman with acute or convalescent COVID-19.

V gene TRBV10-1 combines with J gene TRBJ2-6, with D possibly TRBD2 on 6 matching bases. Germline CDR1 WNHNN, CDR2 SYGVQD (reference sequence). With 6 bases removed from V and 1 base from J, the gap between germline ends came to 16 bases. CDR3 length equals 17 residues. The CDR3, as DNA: TGCGCCAGCAGGGGGACTGGGGGACCATCTGGGGCCAACGTCCTGACTTTC. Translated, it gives CASRGTGGPSGANVLTF.

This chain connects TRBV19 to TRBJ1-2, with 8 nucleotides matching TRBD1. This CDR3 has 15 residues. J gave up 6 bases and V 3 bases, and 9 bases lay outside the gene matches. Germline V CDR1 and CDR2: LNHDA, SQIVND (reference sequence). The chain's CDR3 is CASSISTGGYHGYTF. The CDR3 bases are TGTGCCAGTAGTATTAGCACAGGGGGTTATCATGGCTACACCTTC. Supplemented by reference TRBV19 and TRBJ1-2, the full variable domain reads DGGITQSPKYLFRKEGQNVTLSCEQNLNHDAMYWYRQDPGQGLRLIYYSQIVNDFQKGDIAEGYSVSREKKESFPLTVTSAQKNPTAFYLCASSISTGGYHGYTFGSGTRLTVV.

CDR3: CASSGNRGEGGYTF. The CDR3 DNA reads as TGTGCCAGCAGCGGTAACAGGGGTGAGGGTGGCTACACCTTC. The chain carries TRBV9 and TRBJ1-2; 7 bases match TRBD1. The CDR3 extends over 14 amino acids. CDR1 and CDR2 (germline): SGDLS, YYNGEE. V lost 3 bases and J lost 7; bases outside the gene matches: 9.

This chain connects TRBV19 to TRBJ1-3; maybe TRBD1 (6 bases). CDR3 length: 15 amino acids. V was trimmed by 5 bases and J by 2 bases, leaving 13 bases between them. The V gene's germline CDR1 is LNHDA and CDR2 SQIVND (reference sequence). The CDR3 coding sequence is TGTGCCAGTAGTTCAGACAGGAATCCTGGAAACACCATATATTTT. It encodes CASSSDRNPGNTIYF.

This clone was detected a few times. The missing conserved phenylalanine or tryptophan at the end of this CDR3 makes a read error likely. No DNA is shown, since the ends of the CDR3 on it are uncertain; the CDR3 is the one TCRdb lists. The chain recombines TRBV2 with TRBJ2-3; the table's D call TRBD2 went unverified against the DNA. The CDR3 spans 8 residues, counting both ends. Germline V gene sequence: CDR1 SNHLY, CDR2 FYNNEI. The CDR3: CASRVAGG.

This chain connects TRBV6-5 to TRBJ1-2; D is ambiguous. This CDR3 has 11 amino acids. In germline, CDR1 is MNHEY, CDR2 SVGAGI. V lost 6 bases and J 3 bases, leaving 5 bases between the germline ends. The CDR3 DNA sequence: TGTGCCAGCAGCCGCGACTATGGCTACACCTTC. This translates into CASSRDYGYTF.

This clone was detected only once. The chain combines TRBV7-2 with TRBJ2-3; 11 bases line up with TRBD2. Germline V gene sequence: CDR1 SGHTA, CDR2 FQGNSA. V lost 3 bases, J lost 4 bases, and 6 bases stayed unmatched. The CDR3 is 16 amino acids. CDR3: CASSFSGRAESDTQYF. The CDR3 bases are TGTGCCAGCAGCTTTAGCGGGAGGGCGGAGTCAGATACGCAGTATTTT. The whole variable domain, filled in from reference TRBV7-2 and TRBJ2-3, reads GAGVSQSPSNKVTEKGKDVELRCDPISGHTALYWYRQSLGQGLEFLIYFQGNSAPDKSGLPSDRFSAERTGGSVSTLTIQRTQQEDSAVYLCASSFSGRAESDTQYFGPGTRLTVL.

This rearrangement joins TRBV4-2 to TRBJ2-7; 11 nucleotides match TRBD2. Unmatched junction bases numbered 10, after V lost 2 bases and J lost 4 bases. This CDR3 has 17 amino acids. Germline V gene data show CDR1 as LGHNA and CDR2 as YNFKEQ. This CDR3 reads CASSQRGGGTSGYEQYF. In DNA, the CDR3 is TGTGCCAGCAGCCAACGCGGAGGAGGGACTAGCGGATACGAGCAGTACTTC.

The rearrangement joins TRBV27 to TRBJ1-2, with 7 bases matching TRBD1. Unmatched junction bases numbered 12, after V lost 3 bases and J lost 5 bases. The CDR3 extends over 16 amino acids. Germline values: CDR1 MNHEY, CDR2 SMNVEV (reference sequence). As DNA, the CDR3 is TGTGCCAGCAGTTTTCGCAACCCGGGACAGAGTTATGGCTACACCTTC. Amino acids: CASSFRNPGQSYGYTF.

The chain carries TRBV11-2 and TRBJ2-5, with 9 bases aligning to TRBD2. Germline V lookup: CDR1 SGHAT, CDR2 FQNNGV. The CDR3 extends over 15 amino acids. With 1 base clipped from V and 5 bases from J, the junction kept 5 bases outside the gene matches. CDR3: CASSLGRGGAETQYF. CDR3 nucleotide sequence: TGTGCCAGCAGCTTAGGTCGCGGGGGGGCGGAGACCCAGTACTTC.

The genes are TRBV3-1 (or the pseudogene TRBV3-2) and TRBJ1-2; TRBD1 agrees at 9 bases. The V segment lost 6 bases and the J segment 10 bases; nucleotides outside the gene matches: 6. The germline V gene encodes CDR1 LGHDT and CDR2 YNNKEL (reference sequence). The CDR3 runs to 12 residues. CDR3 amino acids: CASSPGTGHYTF. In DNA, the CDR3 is TGTGCCAGCAGTCCTGGGACAGGGCACTACACCTTC.

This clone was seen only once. CDR3 sequence: CAWSGGVGNTIYF. Here the CDR3 DNA reads TGTGCCTGGAGTGGGGGAGTTGGAAACACCATATATTTT. The chain links TRBV30 to TRBJ1-3, with D hard to call. The V and J ends lost 1 base and 3 bases respectively, with 7 bases between them. Germline V lookup: CDR1 GTSNPN, CDR2 SVGIG (reference sequence). CDR3 length equals 13 residues.

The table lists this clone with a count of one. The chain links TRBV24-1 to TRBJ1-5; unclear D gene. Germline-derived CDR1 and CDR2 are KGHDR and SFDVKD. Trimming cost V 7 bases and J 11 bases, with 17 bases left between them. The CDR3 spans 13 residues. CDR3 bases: TGTGCCACCAGCGACACTTCCCAATTGGCCCAGCATTTT. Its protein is CATSDTSQLAQHF.

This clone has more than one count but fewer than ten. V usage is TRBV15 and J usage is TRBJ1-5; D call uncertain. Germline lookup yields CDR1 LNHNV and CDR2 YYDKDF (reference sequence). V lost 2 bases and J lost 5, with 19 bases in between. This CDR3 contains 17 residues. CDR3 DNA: TGTGCCACCAGCAGACCCACGGGGAATACCTACGATCAGCCCCAGCATTTT. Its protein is CATSRPTGNTYDQPQHF.

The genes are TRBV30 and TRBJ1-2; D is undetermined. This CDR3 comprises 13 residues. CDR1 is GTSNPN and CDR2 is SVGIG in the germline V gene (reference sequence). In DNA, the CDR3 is TGTGGGGGTCCGATGGTGGGGAGCTATGGCTACACCTTC. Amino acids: CGGPMVGSYGYTF.

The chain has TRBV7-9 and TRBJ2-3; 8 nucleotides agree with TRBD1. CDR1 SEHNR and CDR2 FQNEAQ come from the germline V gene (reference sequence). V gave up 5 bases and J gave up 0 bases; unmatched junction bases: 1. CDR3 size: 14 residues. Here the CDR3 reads CASSRQGSTDTQYF. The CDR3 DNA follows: TGTGCCAGCAGCCGACAGGGGAGCACAGATACGCAGTATTTT.

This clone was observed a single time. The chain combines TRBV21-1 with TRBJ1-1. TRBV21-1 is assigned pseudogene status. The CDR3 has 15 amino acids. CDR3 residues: CASSFGREVVTEAFF. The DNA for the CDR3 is TGTGCCAGCAGCTTTGGGCGGGAGGTGGTAACTGAAGCTTTCTTT.

The CDR3 DNA follows: TGTGCCAGCAGCTTAGGGCTCCTCACCGGGGAGCTGTTTTTT. Amino acid sequence: CASSLGLLTGELFF. The gene calls are TRBV7-2 and TRBJ2-2; D ambiguous. The CDR3 loop spans 14 amino acids. The germline V and J ends were trimmed by 1 base and 4 bases, with 7 bases remaining between them. Germline V gene data show CDR1 as SGHTA and CDR2 as FQGNSA.